This TCR beta chain was recorded in a study of OX40 agonist ivuxolimab in advanced cancers. Study conclusions and caveats: Dose levels from 0.1 to 3.0 mg/kg saw CD4+ and CD8+ blood T cells expand clonally by week 6.

This clone was counted a single time. Its antigen is unidentified. Repertoires were generated with immunoSEQ multiplex PCR, while TCRdb's copy carries only in-frame clones and drops some. In the table there are over 80,000 clones, 70% to 90% of which are singletons. This CDR3 contains 14 residues. Unmatched junction bases numbered 6, after V lost 2 bases and J lost 7 bases. Germline V gene data show CDR1 as SNHLY and CDR2 as FYNNEI. A history of autoimmune disease or systemic immunosuppression excluded patients. Blood got drawn at baseline, again on cycle 4 day 1, and then on cycle 7 day 1. V gene TRBV2 combines with J gene TRBJ2-5; the match to TRBD2 covers 8 bases. The sample was CD4+ or CD8+ T cells sorted from blood, taken in a trial of the OX40 agonist ivuxolimab. This receptor was obtained from an adult with an advanced solid tumor such as melanoma, head and neck, liver or kidney cancer. CDR3 DNA: TGTGCCAGCAGTGAACAAGCGGGAGTCCGGACCCAGTACTTC. It yields the protein CASSEQAGVRTQYF.